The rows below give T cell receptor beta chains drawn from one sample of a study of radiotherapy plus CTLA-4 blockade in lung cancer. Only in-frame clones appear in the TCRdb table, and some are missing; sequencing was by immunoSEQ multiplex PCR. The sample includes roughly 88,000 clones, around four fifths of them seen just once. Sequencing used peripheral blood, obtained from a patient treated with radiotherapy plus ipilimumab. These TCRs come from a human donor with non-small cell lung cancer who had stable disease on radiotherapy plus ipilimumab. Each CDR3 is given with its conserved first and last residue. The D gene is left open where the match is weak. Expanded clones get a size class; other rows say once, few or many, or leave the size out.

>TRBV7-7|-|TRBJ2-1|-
TGTGCCAGCAGCCGCGGGGTTAGCTCCTACAATGAGCAGTTCTTC
CASSRGVSSYNEQFF
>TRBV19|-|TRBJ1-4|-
TGTGCCAGTAGTAGGGGTCGGCAAACTTATGCAACTAATGAAAAACTGTTTTTT
CASSRGRQTYATNEKLFF
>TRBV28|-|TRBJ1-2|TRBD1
TGTGCCAGCAGCCCGGGACAGGGGTTCCCGCCCTATGGCTACACCTTC
CASSPGQGFPPYGYTF
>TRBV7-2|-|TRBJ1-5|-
TGTGCCAGCAGCTTAGCTAATCATCTGGGTCAGCCCCAGCATTTT
CASSLANHLGQPQHF
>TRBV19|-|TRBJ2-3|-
TGTGCCAGTAGTCCGTCGGACAGTCGGGTCGCGCAGTATTTT
CASSPSDSRVAQYF
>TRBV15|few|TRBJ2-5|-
TGTGCCACCAGCAGAGCGGTCGGGTTGGGGTACCAAGAGACCCAGTACTTC
CATSRAVGLGYQETQYF
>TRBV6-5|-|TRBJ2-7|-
TGTGCCAGCAGGAGACTACAGGCGGGGATGAGGGAGCAGTACTTC
CASRRLQAGMREQYF
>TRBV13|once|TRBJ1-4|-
TGTGCCAGCAGTTTTCGCGCAACAACTAATGAAAAACTGTTTTTT
CASSFRATTNEKLFF
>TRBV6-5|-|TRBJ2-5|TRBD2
TGTGCCAGCAGTTACGGCGGGAGGGAGACCCAGTACTTC
CASSYGGRETQYF
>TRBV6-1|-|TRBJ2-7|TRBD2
TGTGCCAGCAGGGATCCGTGGGAGGGCCGTTACGAGCAGTACTTC
CASRDPWEGRYEQYF
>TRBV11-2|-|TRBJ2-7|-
TGTGCCAGCAGCTTACAGGGAGGTGGATCCTACGAGCAGTACTTC
CASSLQGGGSYEQYF
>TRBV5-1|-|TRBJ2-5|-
TGCGCCAGCAGCTTGTCTGCAGGGGAAGGAGAGACCCAGTACTTC
CASSLSAGEGETQYF
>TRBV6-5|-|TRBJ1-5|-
TGTGCCAGCAGTTCCATGGGCAATCAGCCCCAGCATTTT
CASSSMGNQPQHF
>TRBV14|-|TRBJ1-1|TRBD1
TGTGCCAGCAGCCTCCGGACAGGGAGGTGGACTGAAGCTTTCTTT
CASSLRTGRWTEAFF
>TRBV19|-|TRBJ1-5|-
TGTGCCAGTAGTCAGGGTCTTGGTCAGCCCCAGCATTTT
CASSQGLGQPQHF
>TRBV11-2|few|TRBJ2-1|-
TGTGCCAGCAGCTTACTTGGGGGGAGGAGCTACAATGAGCAGTTCTTC
CASSLLGGRSYNEQFF
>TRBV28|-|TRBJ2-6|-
TGTGCCAGCGGGGGTGGGGCCAACGTCCTGACTTTC
CASGGGANVLTF
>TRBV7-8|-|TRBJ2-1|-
TGTGCCAGCAGCTCTCGACTAGTTTCCGATGAGCAGTTCTTC
CASSSRLVSDEQFF
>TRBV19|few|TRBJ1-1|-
TGTGCCAGTAGTGGTCGCTTTGAAGCTTTCTTT
CASSGRFEAFF
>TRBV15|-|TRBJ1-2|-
TGTGCCACCAGCAGGCTTACTACGGGACGCAACTATGGCTACACCTTC
CATSRLTTGRNYGYTF
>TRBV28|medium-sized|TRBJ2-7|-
TGTGCCAGCAGTCCCCCCGGCGAGCAGTACTTC
CASSPPGEQYF
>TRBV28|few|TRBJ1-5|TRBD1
TGTGCCAGCAACGGTGGGACAGGCATCAATCAGCCCCAGCATTTT
CASNGGTGINQPQHF
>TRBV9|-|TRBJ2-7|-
TGTGCCAGCAGCGTAGTGGTAGGGGGGACAGCCTACGAGCAGTACTTC
CASSVVVGGTAYEQYF
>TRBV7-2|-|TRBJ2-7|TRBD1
TGTGCCAGCAGCTTATGGGACAGCTACGAGCAGTACTTC
CASSLWDSYEQYF
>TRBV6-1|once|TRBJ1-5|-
TGTGCCAGCAGTGGACAGAATAGCAATCAGCCCCAGCATTTT
CASSGQNSNQPQHF
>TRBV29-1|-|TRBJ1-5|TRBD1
TGCAGCGTTACAACTGGACAGGGAGTTTTTCGCAATCAGCCCCAGCATTTT
CSVTTGQGVFRNQPQHF
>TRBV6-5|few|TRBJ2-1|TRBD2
TGTGCCAGCAGTCCCTATACTAGCGTGAATGAGCAGTTCTTC
CASSPYTSVNEQFF
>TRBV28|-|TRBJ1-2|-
TGTGCCAGCAGCTTTGCAGGGGAAGGTGGCTACACCTTC
CASSFAGEGGYTF
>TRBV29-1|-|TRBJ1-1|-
TGCAGCGTTGATGAGGAGAACACTGAAGCTTTCTTT
CSVDEENTEAFF
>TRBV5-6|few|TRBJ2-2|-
TGTGCCAGCAGCTTGGCGGGCCTCACCGGGGAGCTGTTTTTT
CASSLAGLTGELFF
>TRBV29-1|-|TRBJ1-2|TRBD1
TGCAGCGTTGATGGACAGGGAGTAAACTATGGCTACACCTTC
CSVDGQGVNYGYTF
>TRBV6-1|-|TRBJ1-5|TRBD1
TGTGCCAGCACCTTAGGACAGGGGAGCAATCAGCCCCAGCATTTT
CASTLGQGSNQPQHF